A selection of T cell receptor gamma chains follows, all from one sample in a study of Vδ1+ human thymocytes. TCRdb reanalysed the multiplex PCR reads with CATT. The data show about 22,000 gamma-chain clones, with roughly 13% seen just once and 1.9% held by the top ten. Sequencing was done on a sample of Vdelta1+ gamma-delta thymocytes from the thymus. Every receptor here comes from a child under two years old who had congenital heart surgery. Both conserved end residues are part of each CDR3. Clone size, where shown, is once, few, many, or a class for clones that have expanded.

V gene	J gene	CDR3 length	clone size	CDR3 DNA	CDR3 protein
TRGV5	TRGJ1/TRGJ2	14	NA	TGTGCCACCTGGGACAAGCGGAAATATTATAAGAAACTCTTT	CATWDKRKYYKKLF
TRGV4	TRGJ1/TRGJ2	13	NA	TGTGCCACCTGGGTTGGACCTTATTATAAGAAACTCTTT	CATWVGPYYKKLF
TRGV9	TRGJ1/TRGJ2	12	NA	TGTGCCTTGTGGGAGATCGCGCGCAAGAAACTCTTT	CALWEIARKKLF
TRGV3	TRGJ1/TRGJ2	11	few	TGTGCCACCTGGGGAGCTTTAGGGAAACTCTTT	CATWGALGKLF
TRGV9	TRGJ1/TRGJ2	14	medium-sized	TGTGCCTTGTGGGAGGTGCCCCTCGACATAGGGAAACTCTTT	CALWEVPLDIGKLF
TRGV4	TRGJ1/TRGJ2	13	few	TGTGCCGCCTGGGATGGAACTTATTATAAGAAACTCTTT	CAAWDGTYYKKLF
TRGV5	TRGJ1/TRGJ2	14	NA	TGTGCCACCTGGGACCAAAATAATTATTATAAGAAACTCTTT	CATWDQNNYYKKLF
TRGV4	TRGJ1/TRGJ2	13	NA	TGTGCCACCTGGGATGGGCGAGTTTATAAGAAACTCTTT	CATWDGRVYKKLF
TRGV2	TRGJP2	10	NA	TGTGCCACCTGGGTTCGGATCAAGACGTTT	CATWVRIKTF
TRGV9	TRGJ1/TRGJ2	11	medium-sized	TGTGCCTTGTGGGAGGTGAGAGAGAAACTCTTT	CALWEVREKLF
TRGV9	TRGJ1/TRGJ2	12	few	TGTGCCTTGTGGGATCGTGTTTATAAGAAACTCTTT	CALWDRVYKKLF
TRGV4	TRGJ1/TRGJ2	12	few	TGTGCCACCTGGGACTCGGTACTTAAGAAACTCTTT	CATWDSVLKKLF
TRGV3	TRGJ1/TRGJ2	14	NA	TGTGCCACCTGGGACTTCCCACATTATTATAAGAAACTCTTT	CATWDFPHYYKKLF
TRGV2	TRGJ1/TRGJ2	12	NA	TGTGCCACCTGGGACGGGCTGCCAAATCAACTCTTT	CATWDGLPNQLF
TRGV9	TRGJP1	15	NA	TGTGCCCTGTGGGAATTGCATGCCACTGGTTGGTTCAAGATATTT	CALWELHATGWFKIF
TRGV2	TRGJ1/TRGJ2	16	NA	TGTGCCACCTGGGACGGGCACTTGTTGGGTTATTATAAGAAACTCTTT	CATWDGHLLGYYKKLF
TRGV5	TRGJ1/TRGJ2	12	few	TGTGCCACCTGGGACAGGCACCATAAGAAACTCTTT	CATWDRHHKKLF
TRGV4	TRGJ1/TRGJ2	14	NA	TGTGCCACCTGGGATGGTTTTCATTATTATAAGAAACTCTTT	CATWDGFHYYKKLF
TRGV4	TRGJ1/TRGJ2	15	few	TGTGCCACCTGGAATGGGCCCCCGAATTATTATAAGAAACTCTTT	CATWNGPPNYYKKLF
TRGV2	TRGJ1/TRGJ2	13	NA	TGTGCCACCTGGGACGGGCGGGGATATAAGAAACTCTTT	CATWDGRGYKKLF
TRGV3	TRGJP2	16	few	TGTGCCACCTGGGTGCAGAAGGGGAGTAGTGATTGGATCAAGACGTTT	CATWVQKGSSDWIKTF
TRGV4	TRGJ1/TRGJ2	17	NA	TGTGCCACCTGGAATGGGCGGTATAGTTTCGAATATTATAAGAAACTCTTT	CATWNGRYSFEYYKKLF
TRGV9	TRGJ1/TRGJ2	13	few	TGCGCCTTGTGGGAGGTGGCGAATTATAAGAAACTCTTT	CALWEVANYKKLF
TRGV3	TRGJ1/TRGJ2	15	once	TGTGCCACCTGGGACAGGCCGTGGAATTATTATAAGAAACTCTTT	CATWDRPWNYYKKLF
TRGV4	TRGJ1/TRGJ2	13	NA	TGTGCCACCTGGGAAGTGAATTATTATAAGAAACTCTTT	CATWEVNYYKKLF
TRGV4	TRGJ1/TRGJ2	13	NA	TGTGCCACCTGGAACGACGGCTATTATAAGAAACTCTTT	CATWNDGYYKKLF
TRGV9	TRGJ1/TRGJ2	11	NA	TGTGCCTTGTGGGAGTGGGGTAAGAAACTCTTT	CALWEWGKKLF
TRGV4	TRGJ1/TRGJ2	12	NA	TGTGCCACCTGGAAGCCCGGGGATAAGAAACTCTTT	CATWKPGDKKLF
TRGV2	TRGJ1/TRGJ2	11	few	TGTGCCACCTGGGACGGGTCTAAGAAACTCTTT	CATWDGSKKLF
TRGV3	TRGJ1/TRGJ2	9	NA	TGTGCCACCTGGGTAAAGAAACTCTTT	CATWVKKLF
TRGV8	TRGJP1	14	few	TGTGCCACCTGGGTTTTTTCCACTGGTTGGTTCAAGATATTT	CATWVFSTGWFKIF
TRGV8	TRGJ1/TRGJ2	14	NA	TGTGCCACCTGGGAAAACGCTTGGGAACATAAGAAACTCTTT	CATWENAWEHKKLF
TRGV5	TRGJP2	14	few	TGTGCCACCTGGGACTGTAGTAGTGATTGGATCAAGACGTTT	CATWDCSSDWIKTF
TRGV4	TRGJ1/TRGJ2	14	medium-sized	TGTGCCACCTGGGATCGAACGAATTATTATAAGAAACTCTTT	CATWDRTNYYKKLF
TRGV4	TRGJ1/TRGJ2	14	NA	TGTGCCACCTGGGATGGCTTCGCTTATTATAAGAAACTCTTT	CATWDGFAYYKKLF
TRGV2	TRGJ1/TRGJ2	14	NA	TGTGCCACCTGGGACGGGCCGAGGGATTATAAGAAACTCTTT	CATWDGPRDYKKLF
TRGV2	TRGJP2	14	few	TGTGCCACCTGGGACGAGAATAGTGATTGGATCAAGACGTTT	CATWDENSDWIKTF
TRGV4	TRGJ1/TRGJ2	11	NA	TGTGCCACCTGGGGCCTAAATAAGAAACTCTTT	CATWGLNKKLF
TRGV3	TRGJ1/TRGJ2	12	few	TGTGCCACCTGGGACAGGCAAAGTAAGAAACTCTTT	CATWDRQSKKLF
TRGV5	TRGJ1/TRGJ2	15	NA	TGTGCCACCTGGGACGCCTCCCGAGGGTGGGATAAGAAACTCTTT	CATWDASRGWDKKLF
TRGV9	TRGJ1/TRGJ2	16	few	TGTGCCTTGTGGGAGGGGTATATTACCCCTTATTATAAGAAACTCTTT	CALWEGYITPYYKKLF
TRGV4	TRGJ1/TRGJ2	13	few	TGTGCCACCTGGGATGGGCGCTATTATAAGAAACTCTTT	CATWDGRYYKKLF
TRGV4	TRGJP2	12	NA	TGTGCCACCTGGAAAAACGATTGGATCAAGACGTTT	CATWKNDWIKTF
TRGV9	TRGJ1/TRGJ2	15	few	TGTGCCTTGTGGGATCCTCCGTCGGATTATTATAAGAAACTCTTT	CALWDPPSDYYKKLF
TRGV8	TRGJ1/TRGJ2	12	NA	TGTGCCACCTGGGATAGTTGGCATAAGAAACTCTTT	CATWDSWHKKLF
TRGV4	TRGJ1/TRGJ2	14	NA	TGTGCCACCTGGGATGGAGGGAATTATTATAAGAAACTCTTT	CATWDGGNYYKKLF
TRGV4	TRGJ1/TRGJ2	9	NA	TGTGCCACCTGGAATGGAGAACTCTTT	CATWNGELF
TRGV4	TRGJ1/TRGJ2	13	NA	TGTGCCACCTGGAATGGGCCTCGGTATAAGAAACTCTTT	CATWNGPRYKKLF
TRGV3	TRGJ1/TRGJ2	12	medium-sized	TGTGCCACCTGGGAAAATTATTATAAGAAACTCTTT	CATWENYYKKLF
TRGV3	TRGJ1/TRGJ2	11	NA	TGTGCCACCTGGGACAGGGATAAGAAACTCTTT	CATWDRDKKLF
TRGV5	TRGJP2	20	NA	TGTGCCACCTGGGTTCTCCAATGGGTCCGAACGGGGAGTAGTGATTGGATCGAGACGTTT	CATWVLQWVRTGSSDWIETF
TRGV3	TRGJ1/TRGJ2	15	few	TGTGCCACCTGGGACAGGCCCCCTGATTATTATAAGAAACTCTTT	CATWDRPPDYYKKLF